The rows below give T cell receptor beta chains drawn from one sample of a study of T cell repertoires in cytomegalovirus infection. Each CDR3 protein is one row after TCRdb ran MiXCR on the reads. The sample holds nearly 450,000 distinct CDR3 sequences, approximately 32% seen once. The sample taken for sequencing was PBMCs. These receptors were obtained from a human donor in good health (CMV status not recorded). Some clones in this sample may be carry-over from other donors' samples. The CDR3 runs from the conserved cysteine through the conserved F or W. Each record gives: CDR3 DNA, CDR3 protein, D gene, V gene, clone size, J gene. The D gene is left open where the match is weak. A row's size may be missing; if present it is once, few, many or a size class.

TGTGCCAGCAGTGCCGAGGTAGGGAACACTGAAGCTTTCTTT,CASSAEVGNTEAFF,.,TRBV27,.,TRBJ1-1
TGTGCCAGCAGTTACGCAGATTCACCCCTCCACTTT,CASSYADSPLHF,.,TRBV6-2/TRBV6-3,few,TRBJ1-6
TGTGCCAGCAGCTTAGAAACAGGGCTTAACACCGGGGAGCTGTTTTTT,CASSLETGLNTGELFF,.,TRBV7-6,.,TRBJ2-2
TGTGCCAGCAGACGATGGGACGTCGAGTATGGCTACACCTTC,CASRRWDVEYGYTF,.,TRBV6-1,many,TRBJ1-2
TGTGCCAGCAGCTTCTTAACCCGAAGCGCCGCTCCGGACAGCCTCTCTGGAAACACCATATATTTT,CASSFLTRSAAPDSLSGNTIYF,.,TRBV7-4,few,TRBJ1-3
TGTGCCAGCAGAACTAGCGGGGGGGAAGAGACCCAGTACTTC,CASRTSGGEETQYF,TRBD2,TRBV12-3/TRBV12-4,few,TRBJ2-5
TGTGCCAGTAGCACTACTAGCGGGGTCTACAATGAGCAGTTCTTC,CASSTTSGVYNEQFF,TRBD2,TRBV19,few,TRBJ2-1
TGCGCCAGCAGCTTGTTAGTCGGTTTCGCGAACACCGGGGAGCTGTTTTTT,CASSLLVGFANTGELFF,.,TRBV5-1,few,TRBJ2-2
TGCAGCGCCGGGGGCAGTAACTATGGCTACACCTTC,CSAGGSNYGYTF,.,TRBV29-1,few,TRBJ1-2
TGTGCCAGTAGTATAAAAGGGGCATGGGGTGAAAAACTGTTTTTT,CASSIKGAWGEKLFF,.,TRBV19,.,TRBJ1-4
TGTGCCAGCAGCGAGATCCCGAACACTGAAGCTTTCTTT,CASSEIPNTEAFF,.,TRBV6-2/TRBV6-3,few,TRBJ1-1
TGCAGTGCTAGGAGGGAGGGGGGCGAAGCTTTCTTT,CSARREGGEAFF,.,TRBV20-1,.,TRBJ1-1
TGTGCCAGCAGCTTCAGGACCGGCCAAGAGACCCAGTCCTTC,CASSFRTGQETQSF,.,TRBV5-6,.,TRBJ2-5
TGCAGTGCTAGAGATGGGGGTCTAGGTGGCTACACCTTC,CSARDGGLGGYTF,.,TRBV20-1,.,TRBJ1-2
TGCAGTGCTAGAGGAGGCCCCATGAACACTGAAGCTTTCTTT,CSARGGPMNTEAFF,.,TRBV20-1,few,TRBJ1-1
TGTGCCAGCAGTTTCGAGTGGACTAATGAAAAACTGTTTTTT,CASSFEWTNEKLFF,.,TRBV28,.,TRBJ1-4